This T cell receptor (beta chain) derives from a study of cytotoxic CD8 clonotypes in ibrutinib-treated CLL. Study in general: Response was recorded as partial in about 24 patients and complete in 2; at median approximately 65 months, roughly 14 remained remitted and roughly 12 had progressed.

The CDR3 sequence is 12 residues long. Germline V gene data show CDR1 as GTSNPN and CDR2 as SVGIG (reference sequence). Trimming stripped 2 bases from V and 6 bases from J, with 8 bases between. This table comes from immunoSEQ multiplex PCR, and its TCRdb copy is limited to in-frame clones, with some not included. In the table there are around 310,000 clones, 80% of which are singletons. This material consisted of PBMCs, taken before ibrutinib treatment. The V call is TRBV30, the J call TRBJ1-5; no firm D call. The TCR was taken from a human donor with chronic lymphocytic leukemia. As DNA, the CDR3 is TGTGCCTGGAGTTTTCAGAGTCAGCCCCAGCATTTT. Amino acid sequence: CAWSFQSQPQHF.